A selection of T cell receptor beta chains follows, all from one sample in a study of beta chain features in type 1 diabetes. The data were produced by immunoSEQ multiplex PCR, yet TCRdb's version contains in-frame clones alone and is incomplete. The data hold 850,000 to 900,000 clones, with roughly a sixth observed a single time. Specimen: naive CD4+ T cells from blood. All receptors derive from a young woman in good health. Each CDR3 is given with its conserved first and last residue. A D gene is named only where the DNA matches it firmly. Only some rows state a clone size, as once, few, many or a class for expanded clones.

V gene	clone size	D gene	J gene	CDR3 DNA	CDR3 protein
TRBV7-2	few	-	TRBJ2-7	TGTGCCAGCAGCTTAGCCGGGGAGCAGTACTTC	CASSLAGEQYF
TRBV7-9	-	TRBD1	TRBJ1-1	TGTGCCAGCAGCCCCCAGGGGGTGAACACTGAAGCTTTCTTT	CASSPQGVNTEAFF
TRBV6-5	-	-	TRBJ2-5	TGTGCCAGCAGTTACGCAGGACAAGAGACCCAGTACTTC	CASSYAGQETQYF
TRBV5-4	-	TRBD2	TRBJ2-5	TGTGCCGCCGGGGGGAGGCTAGCAGCGGAGACCCAGTACTTC	CAAGGRLAAETQYF
TRBV19	few	-	TRBJ2-3	TGTGCCAGTAGTTCCCAATCGGGGGCAGATACGCAGTATTTT	CASSSQSGADTQYF
TRBV7-3	few	-	TRBJ2-5	TGTGCCAGCAGCCACAGGGTAGAAGAGACCCAGTACTTC	CASSHRVEETQYF
TRBV15	-	TRBD1	TRBJ2-3	TGTGCCACCGCGGAGGACAGGAGCACAGATACGCAGTATTTT	CATAEDRSTDTQYF
TRBV28	-	-	TRBJ2-5	TGTGCCAGCCGAGCCGGGCGGGAGACCCAGTACTTC	CASRAGRETQYF
TRBV6-6	few	TRBD2	TRBJ2-4	TGTGCCAGCAGTTACTACGGGAGGGCTGCCAAAAACATTCAGTACTTC	CASSYYGRAAKNIQYF
TRBV7-9	few	-	TRBJ2-2	TGTGCCACCTCCAGGAGGGGGCTTAGCGTACGGGACGGGGAGCTGTTTTTT	CATSRRGLSVRDGELFF
TRBV18	few	-	TRBJ1-1	TGTGCCAGCTCACCACCCGCACCTGAAGCTTTCTTT	CASSPPAPEAFF